This T cell receptor (beta chain) was captured in a study of T-cell memory formation after mild COVID-19. CDR1 and CDR2 (germline): MNHEY, SVGEGT. This CDR3 region has 14 residues. V was trimmed by 2 bases and J by 0 bases, leaving 7 bases between them. This clonotype was seen only a few times. In TCRdb, the 5' RACE reads were re-called with MiXCR into one record per CDR3 protein. The data hold about 320,000 distinct CDR3 sequences, with approximately 14% observed a single time. The receptor was isolated from a man between 18 and 35 years old who had mild COVID-19 (a few samples of this study predate the infection). Cell type and time point are not known. Sequencing was carried out using PBMCs or a T cell subset sorted from them (not recorded which). The chain recombines TRBV6-2 or TRBV6-3 with TRBJ1-1; D unresolved. The CDR3 sequence is CASSYTAMNTEAFF. Written as DNA, the CDR3 is TGTGCCAGCAGTTACACCGCTATGAACACTGAAGCTTTCTTT.